A single sample gave rise to the 4 T cell receptor beta chains below, sequenced in a study of blood T cells in healthy people across ages (dated by TCRdb to about 2015). Libraries were constructed by 5' RACE. Sequencing was carried out with an Illumina HiSeq 2500. A second roughly 6 to 12 cycle PCR used a sample-barcoded 5' primer and a J-beta primer mix. TCRdb itself trimmed the public reads at Q25 with fastp, ran MiXCR and retained productive beta chains. Entries that share a CDR3 protein sequence are merged under the most common genes and DNA. The sample records approximately 600,000 distinct CDR3 sequences, approximately 50% of which are singletons. The top ten hold 30% to 40% of the sample. The sample was blood. The receptors derive from a man aged 55 to 70 in good health.

This clonotype was seen a single time. This sequence joins TRBV11-2 and TRBJ1-1; 9 bases are shared with TRBD1. Germline V gene lookup returns CDR1 SGHAT and CDR2 FQNNGV. After removal of 5 bases from V and 6 bases from J, the junction contained 4 bases not matched to a gene. This CDR3 region has 13 residues. The CDR3 bases are TGTGCCAGCAGCCAAAGACAGGGGGCTGAAGCTTTCTTT. As protein: CASSQRQGAEAFF.

The J gene is TRBJ2-2, the V gene TRBV2, with TRBD2 matching over 7 bases. Losses at the gene ends were 5 bases for V and 7 bases for J; bases not matched to a gene: 10. Per germline, CDR1 SNHLY and CDR2 FYNNEI. The CDR3 is 15 residues long. The CDR3 reads CASSPRSGVGGELFF. In nucleotides, the CDR3 is TGTGCCAGCAGTCCCAGAAGCGGGGTCGGCGGGGAGCTGTTTTTT.

The J gene is TRBJ1-6, the V gene TRBV13, with D maybe TRBD1 (5 bases). Trimming pared 1 base from V and 5 bases from J, leaving 6 bases between. This CDR3 is 14 amino acids long. Germline-derived CDR1 and CDR2 are PRHDT and FYEKMQ (reference sequence). DNA of the CDR3: TGTGCCAGCAGCTTAGAGGGGAATAATTCACCCCTCCACTTT. It encodes CASSLEGNNSPLHF.

This clonotype appeared a single time. The CDR3 loop reads CASSSQVWGYTF. CDR3 in DNA: TGTGCCAGCAGCTCACAAGTTTGGGGCTACACCTTC. This chain connects TRBV5-8 to TRBJ1-2, with D hard to call. The CDR3 runs 12 residues. V was cut by 3 bases and J by 8 bases, with 11 bases left in between. In germline, CDR1 is SGHTS, CDR2 YDEGEE.